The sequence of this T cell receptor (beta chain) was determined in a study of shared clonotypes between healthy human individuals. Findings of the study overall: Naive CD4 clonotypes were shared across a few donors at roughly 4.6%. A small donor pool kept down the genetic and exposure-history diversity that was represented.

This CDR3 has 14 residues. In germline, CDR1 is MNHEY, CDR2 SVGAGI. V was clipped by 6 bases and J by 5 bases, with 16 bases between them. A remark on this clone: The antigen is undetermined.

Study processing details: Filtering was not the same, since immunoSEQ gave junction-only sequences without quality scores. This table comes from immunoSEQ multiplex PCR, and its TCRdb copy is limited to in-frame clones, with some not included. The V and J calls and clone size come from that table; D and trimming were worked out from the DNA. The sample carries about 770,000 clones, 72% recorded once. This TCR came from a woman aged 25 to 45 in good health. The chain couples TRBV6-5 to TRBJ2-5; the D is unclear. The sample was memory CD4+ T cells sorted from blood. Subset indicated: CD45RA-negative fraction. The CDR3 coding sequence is TGTGCCAGCAGCCGTTCGAGTAATGGGGAGACCCAGTACTTC. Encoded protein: CASSRSSNGETQYF.